This T cell receptor beta chain emerged from a study of T cell responses to AZD1222 COVID-19 vaccine. Whole-study context: Analyses pooled second doses at about 4 or about 12 weeks. The study, taken as a whole, reports: The donors showed a predominance of white British ancestry and of females, with possible underestimation of clonal diversity. Researchers report vaccine-associated CD4 TCRs spanning spike, with dominance at 160-218 and 743-854. The study identified only five to seven AZD1222 recipients as seropositive at baseline.

Comments on this clone: Its antigen is not identified.

Data came from immunoSEQ multiplex PCR; TCRdb stores just in-frame clones and leaves some out. The table shows 150,000 or so clones, with about nine tenths occurring only once. The TCR comes from an adult in good health. This specimen was peripheral blood, taken on day 0 of AZD1222 vaccination.

The CDR3 loop is CASSDRRGSLAKNIQYF. The CDR3, as DNA: TGTGCCAGCAGTGATAGGAGAGGATCTTTAGCCAAAAACATTCAGTACTTC. This rearrangement joins TRBV6-1 to TRBJ2-4; D gene unclear. CDR1 MNHNS and CDR2 SASEGT come from the germline V gene. This CDR3 comprises 17 residues. Trimming cost V 3 bases and J 0 bases, with 15 bases left between them.